This T cell receptor beta chain was captured in a study of T cell responses to AZD1222 COVID-19 vaccine (dated by TCRdb to the early 2020s). In terms of the full investigation: TCR sequencing was performed for 233 trial participants, of whom about 200 were given two doses of AZD1222 and roughly 25 were given two doses of MenACWY control vaccine. Trial participants were enrolled by age into subgroups of 18-55, 56-69 and 70-plus years, and around 140, 26 and 57 TCR-sequenced participants, respectively, were included in these subgroups.

The CDR3 runs 14 residues from the cysteine to the phenylalanine. Only CDR3 DNA is held: 42 bases, read in frame from base 1. Between the V and J ends, shortened by 3 bases and 7 bases respectively, the junction contains 12 bases. CDR1 MDHEN and CDR2 SYDVKM were looked up in the germline V gene. The CDR3 regions of human TCRbeta chains were analyzed by immunosequencing. The original pipeline was this. Repertoire TCRs were checked for matches against a reference library of SARS-CoV-2-specific TCRs that had been generated using the MIRA antigen-specificity platform. Breadth was defined as the fraction of unique TCRs that were SARS-CoV-2-associated. Depth was defined as the fraction of total T cells that were SARS-CoV-2-associated. Using the MIRA data, each spike-specific TCR was assigned both to the spike region to which the TCR was reactive and to a CD4 or CD8 class. Log10-transformed breadth and depth values were compared by one-way ANOVA with Sidak's multiple comparisons tests. The source is immuneACCESS, and TCRdb retained only in-frame sequences with V and J called. Part of the clones is not carried over; for the studies checked, unresolved V genes explain less than half of this, and the remainder is unexplained. That table gives V, J and clone size, and the DNA gave D and trimming. Here the sample has 80,000 or so clones; 65% to 80% occur a single time. The ten largest clones represent 27% of the sample.

Paper-wide results and their limitations: Reportedly, almost half of the unique spike-specific TCRs recognized epitopes lying outside the regions that are mutated in the B.1.351 and B.1.1.7 variants. A significant rise in spike-specific TCR breadth and depth was observed after two AZD1222 doses relative to day 0 and relative to MenACWY recipients. In the small 56-69-year group, the increase in depth fell short of significance, most likely because of low power. Only six or seven AZD1222 recipients were SARS-CoV-2 seropositive at baseline, limiting conclusions about previously exposed vaccinees. Because no samples from the day 14 peak response were available, repertoires could be characterized only after the peak T cell response. CD4 TCRs associated with the vaccine covered the entire spike protein, and the dominant responses were in regions 160-218 and 743-854. Participants were mostly white British, with more females than males. The authors suggested clonal diversity may have been underestimated.

The sample's time point label, decoded: about 28 days (+/-7) after the second vaccine dose. Interpreted using the paper, the treatment or condition label stands for: meningococcal conjugate vaccine given as trial control. Vaccinee samples came from UK trials COV001 and COV002, including a single-blind randomized controlled phase 2/3 trial of AZD1222 (ChAdOx1 nCoV-19) in healthy adults. For TCRbeta chain sequencing, PBMC samples were collected from trial participants at day 0 and at day 28 after the second dose. About this clone itself: What this receptor recognizes is not known. Per-base qualities were not stored, and no clone one base away is much larger.

This material consisted of peripheral blood, taken 28 days after the second dose of the MenACWY control vaccine. This receptor was taken from an adult who received the MenACWY meningococcal vaccine as a control. The chain couples TRBV28 to TRBJ1-4; no D gene can be assigned with confidence. Here the CDR3 is given as CASSFEGRREKLFF. The nucleotide sequence reads as follows: TGTGCCAGCAGTTTTGAAGGGCGCCGTGAAAAACTGTTTTTT.